The present TCR beta chain was sequenced within a study of response to subunit inactivated influenza vaccine. From germline, CDR1 is LGHDT and CDR2 YNNKEL (reference sequence). Trimming pared 8 bases from V and 4 bases from J, leaving 10 bases between. There are 12 residues in the CDR3. TCRdb re-called the RT-PCR reads with MiXCR, one entry per CDR3 protein. The table has about 540,000 distinct CDR3 sequences, under 30% seen once. There are many counts of this clonotype. The data also belong to a second study, concerning T cells expressing NK-cell markers. From that report: 5'RACE template switching built TCR beta cDNA with unique molecular identifiers.

The chain carries TRBV3-1 and TRBJ2-3; D not certain. This sequence originates from a man aged 50-59 years who received an inactivated influenza vaccine. Sequenced material: CD4+ T cells sorted from PBMCs, taken less than 13 days after vaccination. CDR3 nucleotide sequence: TGTGCCAGCTCTGGAGTTGCAGATACGCAGTATTTT. Amino acids: CASSGVADTQYF.